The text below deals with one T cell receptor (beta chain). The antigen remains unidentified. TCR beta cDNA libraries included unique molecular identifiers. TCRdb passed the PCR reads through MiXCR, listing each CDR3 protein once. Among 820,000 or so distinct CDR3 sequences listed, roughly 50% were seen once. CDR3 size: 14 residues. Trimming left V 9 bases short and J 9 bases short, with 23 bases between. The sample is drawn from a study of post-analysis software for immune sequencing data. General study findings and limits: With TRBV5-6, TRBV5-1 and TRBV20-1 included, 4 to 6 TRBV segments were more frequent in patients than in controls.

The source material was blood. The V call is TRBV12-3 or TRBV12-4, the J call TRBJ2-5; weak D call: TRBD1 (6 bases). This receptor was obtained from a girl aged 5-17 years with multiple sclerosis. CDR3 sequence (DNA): TGTGCCAGTAGAGTTGGGGGCTCCGCCGACTCCCAGTACTTC. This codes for CASRVGGSADSQYF.